This T cell receptor (beta chain) was sequenced during a study of shared clonotypes between healthy human individuals. Looking at the study overall: Used for every donor were three CD4 naive, three CD4 memory, two CD8 naive and one CD8 memory plate.

Per sorted-subset replicate PCR, input was approximately 0.2 ug DNA, representing around 29,000 T cell genomes. Only in-frame clones appear in the TCRdb table, and some are missing; sequencing was by immunoSEQ multiplex PCR. Of approximately 600,000 clones listed, about 95% are singletons. The naive CD8 fraction comprised CD45RO-negative cells positively selected for CCR7 and excluded terminally differentiated effector memory CD45RA+ cells. The origin of this receptor is a woman aged 25 to 39 in good health. Sequencing used naive CD8+ T cells sorted from blood.

CDR3 nucleotide sequence: TGTGCCAGCAGTTTCTTCCCGACAGGGTACAATCAGCCCCAGCATTTT. Translation gives CASSFFPTGYNQPQHF. The chain combines TRBV28 with TRBJ1-5; TRBD1 aligns across 7 bases. Germline loops: CDR1 MDHEN, CDR2 SYDVKM. The CDR3 is 16 amino acids. J gave up 3 bases and V 3 bases, and 8 bases lay outside the gene matches.